This TCR beta chain comes out of a study of blood T cells in healthy people across ages. From germline, CDR1 is MDHEN and CDR2 SYDVKM. CDR3 length: 18 residues. The donors, all healthy, were Caucasians living in Russia, aged about 6 to 100. The authors drew around 11 milliliters of peripheral blood from each donor. Each sample had at least 6 million PBMCs isolated. Primers used in a second PCR of about 7 to 11 cycles were a sample-barcoded 5' primer and a J-beta primer mix. Via MiXCR, TCRdb re-called the 5' RACE reads, giving one row per CDR3 protein. The table lists about 1.5 million distinct CDR3 sequences, roughly 43% of them singletons, with approximately 4% in the top ten. Comment on this clonotype: Its ends do not fully match the called genes, so a read error is possible.

The sequenced sample consisted of blood. The clonotype was recovered from a woman between 18 and 30 years old in good health. V is TRBV28 and J is TRBJ2-1; D is ambiguous. This CDR3 reads CAGSFVGPRASSYNEQFF. DNA for the CDR3: TGTGCCGGCAGTTTTGTCGGCCCCCGGGCGAGCTCCTACAATGAGCAGTTCTTC.